These T cell receptor beta chains were read from a single sample in a study of T cell responses to AZD1222 COVID-19 vaccine. Measured with immunoSEQ multiplex PCR; TCRdb has only the in-frame clones, and not every one. The top ten hold 6.5% of the sample, which has fewer than 150,000 clones, around 89% seen once. The material sequenced was peripheral blood, taken 28 days after the second AZD1222 dose. The origin of the receptors is an adult who received the AZD1222 COVID-19 vaccine. The conserved cysteine and the conserved F or W are not part of the CDR3 here. A D gene is named only where the DNA matches it firmly. Rows may omit the clone size; those that give it use once, few, many or a size class.

d_gene	j_gene	v_gene	abundance	CDR3aa
.	TRBJ2-7	TRBV6-6	.	ASRALLTYEQY
.	TRBJ1-3	TRBV12-3/TRBV12-4	.	ASRRNSGNTIY
TRBD1	TRBJ1-3	TRBV10-3	.	AISTSPGQGTGNTIY
.	TRBJ2-3	TRBV4-3	.	ASSQGRADTQY
TRBD1	TRBJ2-7	TRBV7-2	.	ASSLTPFGQESYEQY
.	TRBJ1-1	TRBV24-1	.	ATGSGQNTEAF
.	TRBJ1-3	TRBV5-1	few	ASRGTSGNTIY
TRBD1	TRBJ1-4	TRBV28	.	ASSERQGKGSNEKLF
.	TRBJ2-2	TRBV2	.	ASSRIRGSGELF
.	TRBJ2-5	TRBV2	.	ASSVQGTGETQY
.	TRBJ1-6	TRBV25-1	.	ASKLGSNSPLH
TRBD1	TRBJ2-7	TRBV28	.	ASSPSGQGRAEQY
.	TRBJ1-2	TRBV6-6	.	ASKPQEGEWSYGYT
.	TRBJ1-5	TRBV7-2	.	ASSPYELGGSQPQH
TRBD2	TRBJ2-3	TRBV4-1	.	ASSQDPGLMIDTQY
.	TRBJ1-5	TRBV28	.	ASSLGSQPQH
.	TRBJ1-5	TRBV12-3/TRBV12-4	.	ASSLMGQPQH
TRBD2	TRBJ2-3	TRBV10-3	.	AIRDPSGGATDTQY
.	TRBJ2-5	TRBV28	.	ASSLDRMAGQETQY
TRBD2	TRBJ2-3	TRBV6-4	.	ASSDGTSGGTDTQY
.	TRBJ2-7	TRBV11-2	.	ASSPFRNEQY
.	TRBJ2-7	TRBV21-1	once	ASSTLSYEQY